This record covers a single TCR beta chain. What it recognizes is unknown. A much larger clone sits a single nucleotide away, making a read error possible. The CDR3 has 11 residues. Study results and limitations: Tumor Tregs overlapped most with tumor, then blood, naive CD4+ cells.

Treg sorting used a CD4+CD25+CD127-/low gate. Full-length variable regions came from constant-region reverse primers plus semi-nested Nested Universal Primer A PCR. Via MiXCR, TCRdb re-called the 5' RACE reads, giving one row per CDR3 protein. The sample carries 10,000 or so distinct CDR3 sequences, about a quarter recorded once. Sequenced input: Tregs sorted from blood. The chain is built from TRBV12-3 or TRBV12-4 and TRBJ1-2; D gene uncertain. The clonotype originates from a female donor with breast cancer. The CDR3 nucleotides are TGTGCCAGCACAGCTAACTATGGCTACGCCTTC. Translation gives CASTANYGYAF.